The T cell receptor (beta chain) described here comes from a study of CD8+CD57+ T cells in acquired aplastic anemia. For sequencing, patients were chosen who had shown expansion of CD8+CD57+ cells by flow cytometry. The germline CDR1 and CDR2 sequences are SNHLY and FYNNEI. This CDR3 comprises 14 residues. Deletions cut 8 bases from V and 0 bases from J, with 12 bases between. The study profiled TCR beta VDJ and CDR3 using genomic DNA as template. TCRdb independently ran MiXCR on the reads; one entry per CDR3 protein. The data contain some 180,000 distinct CDR3 sequences, 45% to 60% of them singletons.

This chain uses TRBV2 with TRBJ2-3; maybe TRBD2 (6 bases). This clonotype was sampled from a human donor with aplastic anemia. The specimen was sorted CD4+, CD8+, or CD8+CD57+ T cells (not recorded which) from PBMCs. CDR3 nucleotides: TGTGCCAGCGGGTCGGAGGGGAGCACAGATACGCAGTATTTT. As protein: CASGSEGSTDTQYF.